One sample yielded the 8 T cell receptor beta chains listed below, sequenced in a study of OX40 agonist ivuxolimab in advanced cancers. Data came from immunoSEQ multiplex PCR; TCRdb stores just in-frame clones and leaves some out. The table shows 40,000 to 60,000 clones, with 88% occurring only once. Sample: CD4+ or CD8+ T cells sorted from blood, taken in a trial of the OX40 agonist ivuxolimab. Receptor source: an adult with an advanced solid tumor such as melanoma, head and neck, liver or kidney cancer.

This clone was recorded once. CDR3 sequence reads: CASSIPPNTEAFF. The CDR3 DNA sequence: TGTGCCAGTAGTATCCCACCGAACACTGAAGCTTTCTTT. V gene TRBV19 combines with J gene TRBJ1-1; D not certain. The V end was cut by 3 bases, the J end by 1 base, with 6 bases between. Germline V CDR1 and CDR2: LNHDA, SQIVND (reference sequence). The CDR3 consists of 13 residues.

The chain carries TRBV27 and TRBJ1-6; D call uncertain. The V gene's germline CDR1 is MNHEY and CDR2 SMNVEV (reference sequence). The CDR3 is made up of 16 amino acids. V shed 0 bases and J shed 10 bases, with 16 bases lying between them. CDR3: CASSLSGSGVRSPLHF. The DNA for the CDR3 is TGTGCCAGCAGTTTATCAGGATCCGGGGTTAGGTCACCCCTCCACTTT.

As DNA, the CDR3 is TGTGCCATCACCGAGTCAACTCTCGGGGGGGCCCAACCATCCTACGAGCAGTACTTC. Protein: CAITESTLGGAQPSYEQYF. This chain links TRBV10-3 with TRBJ2-7; TRBD2 aligns across 8 bases. In germline, CDR1 is ENHRY, CDR2 SYGVKD. The junction had 21 bases not matched to a gene; V was cut back by 7 bases and J by 1 base. CDR3 length equals 19 residues.

In the case of this clone: The sample contains more than one DNA sequence encoding this CDR3. The chain couples TRBV5-4 to TRBJ2-5; 7 bases agree with TRBD2. Germline V gene data show CDR1 as SGHNT and CDR2 as YYREEE (reference sequence). The length of the CDR3 is 15 residues. V was clipped by 4 bases and J by 5 bases; unmatched bases: 11. CDR3 in DNA: TGTGCCAGCAGCCGACGGACTAGTGGGATGGAGACCCAGTACTTC. This codes for CASSRRTSGMETQYF.

This clone appeared a single time. The chain uses TRBV4-2 and TRBJ1-5, with D unclear. The CDR3 sequence is 14 residues long. The germline V gene has CDR1 LGHNA and CDR2 YNFKEQ. V lost 0 bases and J lost 6, with 9 bases in between. CDR3 residues: CASSQDWGSQPQHF. The DNA for the CDR3 is TGTGCCAGCAGCCAAGATTGGGGAAGTCAGCCCCAGCATTTT.

Turning to this clone: At the DNA level, this CDR3 is encoded by other sequences in the same sample as well. V usage is TRBV10-1 and J usage is TRBJ1-3; TRBD1 is a possible D gene (5 bases). The CDR3 spans 18 residues. V lost 2 bases and J lost 3, with 20 bases in between. The germline CDR1 and CDR2 sequences are WNHNN and SYGVQD (reference sequence). CDR3 in DNA: TGCGCCAGCAGTGAGGGTCAGGGACGGGAAATAGGTGGAAACACCATATATTTT. Its protein is CASSEGQGREIGGNTIYF.

The genes are TRBV4-1 and TRBJ1-1; D gene unclear. The CDR3 totals 13 residues. CDR1 and CDR2 from the germline V gene are MGHRA and YSYEKL. Trimming took off 6 bases at V and 1 base at J, with 9 bases between the two ends. CDR3: CASSREWNTEAFF. For the CDR3, the DNA is TGCGCCAGCAGTCGAGAGTGGAACACTGAAGCTTTCTTT.

This clone was detected a few times. V usage is TRBV4-2 and J usage is TRBJ1-5; D might be TRBD1 (5 bases). Germline V CDR1 and CDR2: LGHNA, YNFKEQ. The CDR3 length is 13 residues. V was shortened by 0 bases and J by 7 bases, with 7 bases between the two germline ends. CDR3 bases: TGTGCCAGCAGCCAAGAGGGGGAGCAGCCCCAGCATTTT. It is translated as CASSQEGEQPQHF.